Listed below are T cell receptor beta chains from one sample, sequenced in a study of T cell clonotyping in hematopoietic cell transplantation. Sequencing used immunoSEQ multiplex PCR; TCRdb keeps in-frame clones, though not all of them. The data show about 16,000 clones, with around 55% seen just once and approximately 12% held by the top ten. The sequencing used PBMCs, collected 30 days after allogeneic stem cell transplant. These receptor sequences come from a male patient aged 50 to 60 who had an allogeneic stem cell transplant from an unrelated donor, so T cells may come from the graft donor. Some clones in this sample may be carry-over from other donors' samples. Both conserved end residues are part of each CDR3. A D gene is named only where the DNA matches it firmly. Size tells how often a clone was seen (once, few, many) or the class of an expanded clone, and some rows leave it out.

D gene: .; J gene: TRBJ2-7; CDR3 length: 12; V gene: TRBV9; clone size: few; CDR3 DNA: TGTGCCAGCAGCGTAGTGGGGCGTCCTCCCACTTTC; CDR3 protein: CASSVVGRPPTF
D gene: .; J gene: TRBJ1-2; CDR3 length: 15; V gene: TRBV4-3; clone size: .; CDR3 DNA: TGCGCCAGCAGCCAAGATGGGAGGGACGTCGATGGCTACACCTTC; CDR3 protein: CASSQDGRDVDGYTF
D gene: .; J gene: TRBJ1-2; CDR3 length: 13; V gene: TRBV7-2; clone size: few; CDR3 DNA: TGTGCCAGCAGCTTAGGAAGCGGCTATGGCTACACCTTC; CDR3 protein: CASSLGSGYGYTF
D gene: .; J gene: TRBJ2-5; CDR3 length: 11; V gene: TRBV19; clone size: few; CDR3 DNA: TGTGCCAGTAGTATAAGGGAGACCCAGTACTTC; CDR3 protein: CASSIRETQYF
D gene: .; J gene: TRBJ1-6; CDR3 length: 15; V gene: TRBV5-6; clone size: .; CDR3 DNA: TGTGCCAGCAGCCACGACAGTGACAATAATTCACCCCTCCACTTT; CDR3 protein: CASSHDSDNNSPLHF
D gene: TRBD1; J gene: TRBJ1-2; CDR3 length: 14; V gene: TRBV28; clone size: .; CDR3 DNA: TGTGCCAGCAGGCGATTTACAGGGGTCCATGGCTACACCTTC; CDR3 protein: CASRRFTGVHGYTF
D gene: .; J gene: TRBJ1-1; CDR3 length: 14; V gene: TRBV6-5; clone size: .; CDR3 DNA: TGTGCCAGCAGTTACTCGATAAGGGAGGTGGAGGCTTTCTTT; CDR3 protein: CASSYSIREVEAFF
D gene: .; J gene: TRBJ2-1; CDR3 length: 16; V gene: TRBV25-1; clone size: .; CDR3 DNA: TGTGCCAGCAGTGATCAGGCAAAGCCTCCTTCGAATGAGCAGTTCTTC; CDR3 protein: CASSDQAKPPSNEQFF
D gene: TRBD2; J gene: TRBJ2-2; CDR3 length: 16; V gene: TRBV4-3; clone size: .; CDR3 DNA: TGCGCCAGCAGCCAGCTAGCGGGACAGTACCGAGGGGAGCTGTTTTTT; CDR3 protein: CASSQLAGQYRGELFF
D gene: .; J gene: TRBJ1-2; CDR3 length: 12; V gene: TRBV30; clone size: .; CDR3 DNA: TGTGCCTGGAGTGTCCATACCTATGGCTACACCTTC; CDR3 protein: CAWSVHTYGYTF
D gene: .; J gene: TRBJ2-3; CDR3 length: 15; V gene: TRBV7-2; clone size: .; CDR3 DNA: TGTGCCAGCAGCTCGGGGGCGGATAGCACAGATACGCAGTATTTT; CDR3 protein: CASSSGADSTDTQYF
D gene: TRBD2; J gene: TRBJ2-1; CDR3 length: 16; V gene: TRBV4-1; clone size: .; CDR3 DNA: TGCGCCAGCAGCCAAGCGACGGCGGGGGGGGCTTATGAGCAGTTCTTC; CDR3 protein: CASSQATAGGAYEQFF
D gene: .; J gene: TRBJ1-2; CDR3 length: 15; V gene: TRBV4-1; clone size: .; CDR3 DNA: TGCGCCAGCAGCCAAGGCGAGACGGACGTTGGGGGCTACACCTTC; CDR3 protein: CASSQGETDVGGYTF
D gene: .; J gene: TRBJ2-7; CDR3 length: 11; V gene: TRBV30; clone size: .; CDR3 DNA: TGTGCCTGGAGTGGTCAATACGAGCAGTACTTC; CDR3 protein: CAWSGQYEQYF
D gene: .; J gene: TRBJ1-5; CDR3 length: 13; V gene: TRBV2; clone size: few; CDR3 DNA: TGTGCCAGCGGCAGGGATAGCAATCAGCCCCAGCATTTT; CDR3 protein: CASGRDSNQPQHF
D gene: TRBD1; J gene: TRBJ1-5; CDR3 length: 13; V gene: TRBV6-6; clone size: few; CDR3 DNA: TGTGCCAGCATGGGACAGCCCAATCAGCCCCAGCATTTT; CDR3 protein: CASMGQPNQPQHF